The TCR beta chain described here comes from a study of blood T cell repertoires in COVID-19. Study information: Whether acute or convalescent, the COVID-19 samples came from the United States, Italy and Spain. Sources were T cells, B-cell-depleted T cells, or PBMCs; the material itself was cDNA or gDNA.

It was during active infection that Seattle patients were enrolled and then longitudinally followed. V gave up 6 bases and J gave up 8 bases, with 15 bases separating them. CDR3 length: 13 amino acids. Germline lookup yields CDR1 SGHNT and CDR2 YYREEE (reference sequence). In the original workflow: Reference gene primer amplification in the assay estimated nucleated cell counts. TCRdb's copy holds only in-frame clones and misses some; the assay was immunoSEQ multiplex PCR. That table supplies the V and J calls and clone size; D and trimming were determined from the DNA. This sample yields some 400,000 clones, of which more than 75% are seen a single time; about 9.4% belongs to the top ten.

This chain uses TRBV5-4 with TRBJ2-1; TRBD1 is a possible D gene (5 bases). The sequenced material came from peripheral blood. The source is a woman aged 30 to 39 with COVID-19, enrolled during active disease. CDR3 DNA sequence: TGTGCCAGCACCATTCAGGGTTTCCATGAGCAGTTCTTC. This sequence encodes CASTIQGFHEQFF.